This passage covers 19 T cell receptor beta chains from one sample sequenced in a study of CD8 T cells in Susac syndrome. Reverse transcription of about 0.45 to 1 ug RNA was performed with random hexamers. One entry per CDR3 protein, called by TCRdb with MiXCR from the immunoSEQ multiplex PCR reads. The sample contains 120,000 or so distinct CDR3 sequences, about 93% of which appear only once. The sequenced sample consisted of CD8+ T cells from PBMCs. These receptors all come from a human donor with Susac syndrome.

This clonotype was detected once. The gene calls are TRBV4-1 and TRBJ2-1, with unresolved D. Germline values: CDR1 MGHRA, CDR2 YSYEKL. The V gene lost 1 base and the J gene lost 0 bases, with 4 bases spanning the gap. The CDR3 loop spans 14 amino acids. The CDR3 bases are TGCGCCAGCAGCCAAGGTAGCTCCTACAATGAGCAGTTCTTC. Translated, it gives CASSQGSSYNEQFF.

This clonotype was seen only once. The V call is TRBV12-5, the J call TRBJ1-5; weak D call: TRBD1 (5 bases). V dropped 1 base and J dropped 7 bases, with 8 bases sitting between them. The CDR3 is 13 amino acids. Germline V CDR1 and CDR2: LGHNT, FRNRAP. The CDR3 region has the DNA TGTGCTAGTGGTTTGGACAGGAAGCAGCCCCAGCATTTT. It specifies CASGLDRKQPQHF.

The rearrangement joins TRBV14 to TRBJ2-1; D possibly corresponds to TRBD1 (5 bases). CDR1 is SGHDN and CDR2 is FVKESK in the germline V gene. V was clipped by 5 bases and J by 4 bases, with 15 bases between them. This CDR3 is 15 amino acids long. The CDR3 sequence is CASSSHWGRYNEQFF. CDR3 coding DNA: TGTGCCAGCAGCTCGCATTGGGGCCGGTACAATGAGCAGTTCTTC.

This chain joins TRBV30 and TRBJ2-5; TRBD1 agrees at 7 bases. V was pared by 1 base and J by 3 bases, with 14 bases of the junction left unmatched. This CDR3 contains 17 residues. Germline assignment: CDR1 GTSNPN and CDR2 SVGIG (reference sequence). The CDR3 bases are TGTGCCTGGAGTGGAGGGACAGAACCAGACCCCAAAGAGACCCAGTACTTC. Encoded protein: CAWSGGTEPDPKETQYF.

The CDR3 region has the DNA TGTGCCTGGAGCCCTGGGACAGGGAATGCGGATACGCAGTATTTT. It specifies CAWSPGTGNADTQYF. The chain is built from TRBV30 and TRBJ2-3; 9 nucleotides match TRBD1. This CDR3 region has 15 residues. Germline V gene data show CDR1 as GTSNPN and CDR2 as SVGIG (reference sequence). Germline trimming cut 3 bases from V and 6 bases from J; bases unmatched to any gene: 10.

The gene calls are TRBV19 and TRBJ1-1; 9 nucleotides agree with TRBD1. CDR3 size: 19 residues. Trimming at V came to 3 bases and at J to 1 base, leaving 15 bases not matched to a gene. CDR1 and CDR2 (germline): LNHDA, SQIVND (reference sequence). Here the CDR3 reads CASSMGFWGQGSENTEAFF. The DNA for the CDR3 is TGTGCCAGTAGTATGGGCTTTTGGGGACAGGGAAGTGAGAACACTGAAGCTTTCTTT.

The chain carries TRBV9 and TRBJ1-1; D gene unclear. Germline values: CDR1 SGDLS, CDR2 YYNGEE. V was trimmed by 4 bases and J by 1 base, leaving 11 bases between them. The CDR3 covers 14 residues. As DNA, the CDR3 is TGTGCCAGCAGCCCCGGAGGCGGGAACACTGAAGCTTTCTTT. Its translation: CASSPGGGNTEAFF.

Written as DNA, the CDR3 is TGTGCCAGCAGCTTGGGACTAGCGGGATCCAATGAGCAGTTCTTC. This gives the protein CASSLGLAGSNEQFF. This chain joins TRBV5-6 and TRBJ2-1, with TRBD2 identical over 11 bases. This CDR3 spans 15 amino acids. Germline values: CDR1 SGHDT, CDR2 YYEEEE. V trimming: 0 bases; J trimming: 6 bases; junction bases outside the gene matches: 2.

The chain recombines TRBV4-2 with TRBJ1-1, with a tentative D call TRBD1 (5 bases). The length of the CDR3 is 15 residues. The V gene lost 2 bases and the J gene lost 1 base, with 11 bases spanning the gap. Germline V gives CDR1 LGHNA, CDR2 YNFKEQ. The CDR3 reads CASSQQLDRNTEAFF. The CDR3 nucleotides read TGTGCCAGCAGCCAACAATTAGACAGGAACACTGAAGCTTTCTTT.

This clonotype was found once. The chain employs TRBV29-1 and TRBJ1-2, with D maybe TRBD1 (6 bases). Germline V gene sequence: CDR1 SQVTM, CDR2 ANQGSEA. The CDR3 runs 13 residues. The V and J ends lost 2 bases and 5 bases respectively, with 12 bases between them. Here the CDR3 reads CSVESTGPYGYTF. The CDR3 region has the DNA TGCAGCGTTGAAAGTACAGGGCCGTATGGCTACACCTTC.

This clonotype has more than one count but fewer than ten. CDR3 nucleotide sequence: TGCGCCAGCAGCCCCTGGACAGGGAGCGCTTACGAGCAGTACTTC. Its protein product is CASSPWTGSAYEQYF. V gene TRBV5-1 combines with J gene TRBJ2-7, with 8 bases lining up with TRBD1. In germline, CDR1 is SGHRS, CDR2 YFSETQ. The V gene end was trimmed by 4 bases and the J gene end by 4 bases; junction bases not matched to a gene: 10. CDR3 length: 15 amino acids.

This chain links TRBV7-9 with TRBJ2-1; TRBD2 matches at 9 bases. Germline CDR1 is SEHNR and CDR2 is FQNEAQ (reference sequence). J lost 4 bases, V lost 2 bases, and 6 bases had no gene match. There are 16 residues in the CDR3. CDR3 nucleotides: TGTGCCAGCAGCTTACAGTCGGCGGGAGGGTACAATGAGCAGTTCTTC. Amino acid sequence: CASSLQSAGGYNEQFF. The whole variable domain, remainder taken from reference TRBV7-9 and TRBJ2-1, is DTGVSQNPRHKITKRGQNVTFRCDPISEHNRLYWYRQTLGQGPEFLTYFQNEAQLEKSRLLSDRFSAERPKGSFSTLEIQRTEQGDSAMYLCASSLQSAGGYNEQFFGPGTRLTVL.

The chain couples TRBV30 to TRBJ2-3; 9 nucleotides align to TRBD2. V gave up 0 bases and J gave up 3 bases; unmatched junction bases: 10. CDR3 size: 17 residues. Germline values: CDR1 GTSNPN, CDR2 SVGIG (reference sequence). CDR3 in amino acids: CAWSVLAGREETDTQYF. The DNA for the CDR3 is TGTGCCTGGAGTGTACTAGCGGGTCGCGAGGAGACAGATACGCAGTATTTT.

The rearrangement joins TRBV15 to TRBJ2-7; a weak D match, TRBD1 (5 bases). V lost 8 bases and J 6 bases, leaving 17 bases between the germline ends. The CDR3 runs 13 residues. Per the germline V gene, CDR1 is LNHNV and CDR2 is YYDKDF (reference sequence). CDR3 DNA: TGTGCCACCCGGCGAGAAGGGGTTACCGAGCAGTACTTC. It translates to CATRREGVTEQYF.

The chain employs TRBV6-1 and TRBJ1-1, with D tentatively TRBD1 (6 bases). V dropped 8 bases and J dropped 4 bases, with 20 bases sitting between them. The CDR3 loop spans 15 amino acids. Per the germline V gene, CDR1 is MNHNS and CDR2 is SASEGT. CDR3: CASPLREDSATEAFF. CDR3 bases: TGTGCCAGCCCGTTAAGGGAGGACAGCGCCACTGAAGCTTTCTTT.

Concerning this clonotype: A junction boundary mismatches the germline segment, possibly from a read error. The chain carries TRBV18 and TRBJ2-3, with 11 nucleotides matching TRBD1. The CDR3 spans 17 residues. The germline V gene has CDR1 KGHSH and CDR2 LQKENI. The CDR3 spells CASSQPDRGLTTDTQFF. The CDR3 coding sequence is TGTGCCAGCTCACAACCGGACAGGGGGCTTACCACAGATACGCAGTTTTTT.

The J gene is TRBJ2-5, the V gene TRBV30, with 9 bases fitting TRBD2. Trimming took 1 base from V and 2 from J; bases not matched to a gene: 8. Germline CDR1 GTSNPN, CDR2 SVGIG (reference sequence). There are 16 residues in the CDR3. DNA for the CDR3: TGTGCCTGGAGTGGAGTAGCGGGGGAATTACAAGAGACCCAGTACTTC. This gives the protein CAWSGVAGELQETQYF.

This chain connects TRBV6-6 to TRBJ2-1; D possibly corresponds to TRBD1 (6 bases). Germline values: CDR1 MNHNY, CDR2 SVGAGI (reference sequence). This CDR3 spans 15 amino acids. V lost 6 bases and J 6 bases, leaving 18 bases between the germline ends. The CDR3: CASSRTGLRGNEQFF. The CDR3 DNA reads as TGTGCCAGCAGCCGAACGGGCCTCAGGGGCAATGAGCAGTTCTTC.

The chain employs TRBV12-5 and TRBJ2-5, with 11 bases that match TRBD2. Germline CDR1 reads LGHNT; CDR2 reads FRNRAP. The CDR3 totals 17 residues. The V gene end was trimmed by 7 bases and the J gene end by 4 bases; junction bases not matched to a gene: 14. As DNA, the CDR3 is TGTGCTAGTGCCAGGGGACTAGCGGACCAACCCGGAGAGACCCAGTACTTC. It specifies CASARGLADQPGETQYF.